Listed below are T cell receptor beta chains from one sample, sequenced in a study of cytomegalovirus exposure and HLA in healthy donors. TCRdb keeps only in-frame clones here, not all; method: immunoSEQ multiplex PCR. Recorded here are about 170,000 clones; the top ten clones represent 1% to 1.5%. Sequencing was performed on PBMCs. Every receptor here comes from an older woman in good health and CMV-seronegative. The CDR3 runs from the conserved cysteine through the conserved F or W. A D gene is named only where the DNA matches it firmly.

length: 13
J: TRBJ2-1
D: -
V: TRBV29-1
CDR3: CSGKDSSYNEQFF
DNA: TGCAGCGGGAAGGACAGCTCCTACAATGAGCAGTTCTTC

length: 15
J: TRBJ1-1
D: -
V: TRBV5-1
CDR3: CASSATRTRDTEAFF
DNA: TGCGCCAGCAGCGCAACCCGGACTCGGGACACTGAAGCTTTCTTT

length: 15
J: TRBJ2-7
D: TRBD2
V: TRBV10-2
CDR3: CASRGQSGRAYEQYF
DNA: TGCGCCAGCAGGGGCCAAAGCGGGAGGGCCTACGAGCAGTACTTC

length: 17
J: TRBJ1-3
D: TRBD1
V: TRBV7-9
CDR3: CASSLVSGRTGANTIYF
DNA: TGTGCCAGCAGCTTAGTTTCTGGCCGGACAGGGGCAAACACCATATATTTT

length: 13
J: TRBJ2-3
D: -
V: TRBV5-4
CDR3: CASSSQGTDTQYF
DNA: TGTGCCAGCAGCTCTCAGGGCACAGATACGCAGTATTTT

length: 17
J: TRBJ2-7
D: TRBD2
V: TRBV5-6
CDR3: CASSFSTGTSALREQYF
DNA: TGTGCCAGCAGCTTTTCTACCGGGACTAGCGCTTTGCGGGAGCAGTACTTC

length: 15
J: TRBJ2-5
D: -
V: TRBV7-7
CDR3: CASSLGGTPQETQYF
DNA: TGTGCCAGCAGCTTGGGCGGGACTCCCCAAGAGACCCAGTACTTC

length: 15
J: TRBJ1-3
D: -
V: TRBV6-6
CDR3: CASRTLLGAGNTIYF
DNA: TGTGCCAGCAGGACGTTATTAGGGGCTGGAAACACCATATATTTT

length: 15
J: TRBJ2-5
D: -
V: TRBV18
CDR3: CASSTLGTFQETQYF
DNA: TGTGCCAGCTCTACCCTGGGGACTTTCCAAGAGACCCAGTACTTC

length: 14
J: TRBJ1-1
D: -
V: TRBV30
CDR3: CAWSKAGSRPEAFF
DNA: TGTGCCTGGAGTAAAGCAGGTTCCCGCCCTGAAGCTTTCTTT

length: 12
J: TRBJ2-7
D: -
V: TRBV29-1
CDR3: CSVSGQPYEQYF
DNA: TGCAGCGTTAGCGGACAGCCCTACGAGCAGTACTTC

length: 12
J: TRBJ2-7
D: -
V: TRBV28
CDR3: CASRDSIYEQYF
DNA: TGTGCCAGCAGGGACAGCATCTACGAGCAGTACTTC

length: 12
J: TRBJ1-2
D: -
V: TRBV29-1
CDR3: CSAEASNYGYTF
DNA: TGCAGCGCCGAAGCCTCTAACTATGGCTACACCTTC

length: 14
J: TRBJ1-1
D: TRBD1
V: TRBV4-1
CDR3: CASSQVGTGQEAFF
DNA: TGCGCCAGCAGCCAAGTGGGGACAGGGCAAGAAGCTTTCTTT

length: 13
J: TRBJ2-3
D: TRBD1
V: TRBV5-1
CDR3: CATSGQGADTQYF
DNA: TGCGCCACCAGCGGACAGGGGGCAGATACGCAGTATTTT

length: 15
J: TRBJ2-7
D: TRBD1
V: TRBV14
CDR3: CASSPGQGAGYEQYF
DNA: TGTGCCAGCAGCCCCGGACAGGGGGCAGGGTACGAGCAGTACTTC

length: 17
J: TRBJ2-7
D: TRBD1
V: TRBV7-9
CDR3: CASSLRAPRDRDHEQYF
DNA: TGTGCCAGCAGCCTTAGGGCCCCCCGGGACAGGGACCACGAGCAGTACTTC

length: 11
J: TRBJ2-1
D: TRBD2
V: TRBV20-1
CDR3: CSPFGGDEQFF
DNA: TGCAGTCCTTTCGGGGGGGATGAGCAGTTCTTC

length: 15
J: TRBJ2-7
D: -
V: TRBV23-1
CDR3: CASSPPGQKCYEQYF
DNA: TGCGCCAGCAGTCCCCCTGGCCAAAAATGCTACGAGCAGTACTTC

length: 15
J: TRBJ2-3
D: TRBD2
V: TRBV11-2
CDR3: CASSPGTSGADTQYF
DNA: TGTGCCAGCAGCCCCGGGACTAGCGGGGCAGATACGCAGTATTTT

length: 12
J: TRBJ2-4
D: -
V: TRBV9
CDR3: CASSVDRNIQYF
DNA: TGTGCCAGCAGCGTAGACCGGAACATTCAGTACTTC

length: 16
J: TRBJ1-3
D: TRBD1
V: TRBV13
CDR3: CASRHNRGIAGDTIYF
DNA: TGTGCCAGCAGACATAACAGGGGCATTGCGGGCGACACCATATATTTT